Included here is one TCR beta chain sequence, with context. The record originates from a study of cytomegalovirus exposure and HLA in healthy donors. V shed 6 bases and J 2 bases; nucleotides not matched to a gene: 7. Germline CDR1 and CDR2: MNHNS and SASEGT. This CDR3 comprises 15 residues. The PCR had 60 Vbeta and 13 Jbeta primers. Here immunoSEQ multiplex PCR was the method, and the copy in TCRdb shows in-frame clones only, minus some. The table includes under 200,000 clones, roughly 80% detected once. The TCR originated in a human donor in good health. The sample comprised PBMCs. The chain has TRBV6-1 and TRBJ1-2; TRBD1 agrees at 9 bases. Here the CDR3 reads CASREGTGSNYGYTF. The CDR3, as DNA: TGTGCCAGCAGGGAGGGGACAGGGTCGAACTATGGCTACACCTTC.